Here is one T cell receptor beta chain with its context. Its antigen is as yet unknown. The data stem from a study of cytomegalovirus exposure and HLA in healthy donors. Primers: 60 Vbeta forward and 13 Jbeta reverse. Using immunoSEQ multiplex PCR, the repertoire was profiled, and TCRdb retains in-frame clones only, with some absent. This sample has more than 200,000 clones, with almost 80% found just once. Study outcomes and limitations: Per a later analysis, 15,000 to 20,000 TCR beta sequences showed association with HLA alleles at 0.05 false discovery rate.

Trimming removed 4 bases from V and 4 bases from J; junction bases left unmatched: 12. This CDR3 spans 16 amino acids. Looked up from germline, CDR1 is MNHNS and CDR2 is SASEGT. This receptor was obtained from a male donor in good health and CMV-seronegative. This chain connects TRBV6-1 to TRBJ1-2; 7 bases map to TRBD1. Material for sequencing was PBMCs. Written as DNA, the CDR3 is TGTGCCAGCAGTGTCTACGAGGACAGGTTTTTCTATGGCTACACCTTC. As protein: CASSVYEDRFFYGYTF.